Presented here are 10 T cell receptor beta chains from one specimen sequenced in a study of blood T cell repertoires in COVID-19. Assay: immunoSEQ multiplex PCR; the TCRdb copy retains only in-frame clones and omits some. The profile shows about 440,000 clones, about 91% of them singletons. Sequenced input: peripheral blood. These receptors originate from a woman in her fifties or sixties with COVID-19, enrolled during active disease.

The chain recombines TRBV30 with TRBJ1-5; D remains ambiguous. The CDR3 consists of 13 residues. Trimming removed 1 base at V and 6 bases at J, with 10 bases between. The germline V gene encodes CDR1 GTSNPN and CDR2 SVGIG (reference sequence). The chain's CDR3 is CAWSGGEGQPQHF. In nucleotides, the CDR3 is TGTGCCTGGAGTGGTGGGGAGGGTCAGCCCCAGCATTTT.

As regards this clone: Additional DNA sequences in this sample encode the identical CDR3. The V gene is TRBV3-1 (or the pseudogene TRBV3-2), the J gene TRBJ2-2; no reliable D call. The ends were cut back, 2 bases at V and 6 bases at J, with 4 bases in the middle. Per germline, CDR1 LGHDT and CDR2 YNNKEL (reference sequence). The CDR3 covers 12 residues. The CDR3 protein is CASSQRAGELFF. The CDR3, as DNA: TGTGCCAGCAGCCAACGCGCCGGGGAGCTGTTTTTT.

A word on this clone: This same CDR3 is encoded by further DNA sequences in the sample. V gene TRBV18 combines with J gene TRBJ1-2; tentative D call: TRBD1 (5 bases). This CDR3 has 13 residues. V was clipped by 3 bases and J by 3 bases, with 8 bases between them. From germline, CDR1 is KGHSH and CDR2 LQKENI. The CDR3 loop is CASSPGGDYGYTF. CDR3 nucleotides: TGTGCCAGCTCACCCGGAGGGGACTATGGCTACACCTTC.

The chain is built from TRBV28 and TRBJ1-5; a weak D match, TRBD1 (6 bases). In germline, CDR1 is MDHEN, CDR2 SYDVKM. This CDR3 region has 14 residues. The germline V and J ends were trimmed by 5 bases and 7 bases, with 15 bases remaining between them. CDR3 bases: TGTGCCAGCAGTCCATGGGGGCGGCAGCAGCCCCAGCATTTT. It encodes CASSPWGRQQPQHF.

The rearrangement links TRBV12-3 or TRBV12-4 to TRBJ1-1; no reliable D call. Trimming cost V 3 bases and J 8 bases, with 10 bases left between them. The CDR3 is 12 amino acids. In DNA, the CDR3 is TGTGCCAGCAGTTTCGCCAACCTAGAAGCTTTCTTT. It specifies CASSFANLEAFF.

This rearrangement joins TRBV3-1 (or the pseudogene TRBV3-2) to TRBJ1-2; 7 bases align to TRBD1. J was trimmed by 6 bases and V by 4 bases; bases with no gene match: 11. Germline V gives CDR1 LGHDT, CDR2 YNNKEL (reference sequence). CDR3 length equals 15 residues. Here the CDR3 reads CASSPRTGTKNGYTF. CDR3 in DNA: TGTGCCAGCAGCCCGCGGACAGGCACCAAAAATGGCTACACCTTC.

The chain links TRBV18 to TRBJ2-2; possibly TRBD1 for D (5 bases). CDR1 is KGHSH and CDR2 is LQKENI in the germline V gene. The CDR3 totals 16 residues. Trimming took 2 bases from V and 2 from J, leaving 12 bases between them. This chain's CDR3 is CASSPTGLGNTGELFF. Written as DNA, the CDR3 is TGTGCCAGCTCACCAACAGGTTTGGGAAACACCGGGGAGCTGTTTTTT.

V is TRBV5-1 and J is TRBJ2-6, with a weak D call TRBD2 (6 bases). CDR1 is SGHRS, CDR2 YFSETQ, per germline. V lost 3 bases, J lost 0 bases, and 10 bases lay in between. This CDR3 region has 16 residues. CDR3 protein: CASSSREVSGANVLTF. Here the CDR3 DNA reads TGCGCCAGCAGCTCCAGGGAGGTCTCTGGGGCCAACGTCCTGACTTTC.

The genes are TRBV30 and TRBJ2-1, with 7 positions matching TRBD1. The junction had 14 bases not matched to a gene; V was cut back by 0 bases and J by 9 bases. Germline V lookup: CDR1 GTSNPN, CDR2 SVGIG (reference sequence). The CDR3 extends over 16 amino acids. CDR3: CAWSVQGAGGVGEQFF. DNA for the CDR3: TGTGCCTGGAGTGTACAAGGGGCAGGGGGAGTCGGTGAGCAGTTCTTC. Supplemented by reference TRBV30 and TRBJ2-1, the full variable domain reads SQTIHQWPATLVQPVGSPLSLECTVEGTSNPNLYWYRQAAGRGLQLLFYSVGIGQISSEVPQNLSASRPQDRQFILSSKKLLLSDSGFYLCAWSVQGAGGVGEQFFGPGTRLTVL.

The chain links TRBV6-5 to TRBJ1-1; D possibly corresponds to TRBD1 (6 bases). Trimming shortened V by 2 bases and J by 6 bases, and 16 bases separated the two germline ends. The CDR3 has 15 residues. Germline CDR1 is MNHEY and CDR2 is SVGAGI. CDR3 bases: TGTGCCAGCAGTTACGGGTCAGGGGTTTCCTCTGAAGCTTTCTTT. Amino acids: CASSYGSGVSSEAFF.